Ten or more counts support the clone carrying this T cell receptor (beta chain). These data originate in a study of neurological immune-mediated disorders. The authors made cDNA by 5'RACE with 10-nucleotide random UMIs. TCRdb independently ran MiXCR on the 5' RACE reads; one entry per CDR3 protein. The sample carries tens of thousands of distinct CDR3 sequences, about 2.5% recorded once. Trimming took 6 bases from V and 0 from J, leaving 14 bases between them. CDR3 length: 16 residues. The clonotype was recovered from a woman in her forties or fifties with multiple sclerosis. The genes are TRBV12-3 or TRBV12-4 and TRBJ2-2, with D perhaps assigned TRBD1 or TRBD2 (5 bases each). The sample taken for sequencing was PBMCs. For the CDR3, the DNA is TGTGCCAGCAGGAGAACCGGGACGTCGAACACCGGGGAGCTGTTTTTT. Translated: CASRRTGTSNTGELFF.